Described below is a single T cell receptor (beta chain) sequence and its context. Under the authors' procedure: Scientists estimated how many nucleated cells there were by amplifying reference gene primers. Sequencing was performed with immunoSEQ multiplex PCR; in TCRdb, only in-frame clones are kept and a portion is missing. D and trimming come from the DNA, and the V and J calls and clone size come from that table. Altogether under 250,000 clones are present, around nine tenths being singletons, with the ten largest covering approximately 1.5%. This sample was included in a study of blood T cell repertoires in COVID-19. At the level of the study: In each case, the material was cDNA or gDNA derived from T cells, B-cell-depleted T cells, or PBMCs.

Source material: peripheral blood. This sequence was found in a woman aged 55 to 70 who had recovered from COVID-19.

CDR3: CASKRGREPQHF. The CDR3 coding sequence is TGTGCCAGTAAGAGGGGGAGGGAGCCCCAGCATTTT. This chain links TRBV19 with TRBJ1-5, with TRBD1 as a possible D gene (6 bases). The V gene's germline CDR1 is LNHDA and CDR2 SQIVND (reference sequence). V lost 7 bases to trimming and J lost 8 bases, with 12 bases between them. The CDR3 runs to 12 residues. Full variable domain (rest looked up from reference TRBV19 and TRBJ1-5): DGGITQSPKYLFRKEGQNVTLSCEQNLNHDAMYWYRQDPGQGLRLIYYSQIVNDFQKGDIAEGYSVSREKKESFPLTVTSAQKNPTAFYLCASKRGREPQHFGDGTRLSIL.